This entry concerns a single T cell receptor (beta chain). These data originate in a study of blood T cell repertoires in COVID-19. The wider study: T cells, B-cell-depleted T cells, or PBMCs provided the cDNA or gDNA that served as material.

Original analysis: Reference gene primer amplification gave estimated nucleated cell counts. The method was immunoSEQ multiplex PCR; TCRdb's version includes in-frame clones alone and lacks a portion of them. D and trimming were read from the DNA, whereas the V and J calls and clone size are those reported in that table. The table includes some 170,000 clones, around nine tenths detected once. The clonotype comes from a woman aged 70 to 79 with COVID-19, enrolled during active disease. The sequenced material came from peripheral blood.

The CDR3 protein is CASHSGSPPYEQYF. The CDR3, as DNA: TGTGCCAGCCATAGCGGGAGTCCCCCCTACGAGCAGTACTTC. The V gene is TRBV14, the J gene TRBJ2-7; 9 bases align to TRBD2. Germline CDR1 and CDR2: SGHDN and FVKESK. This CDR3 is 14 amino acids long. V was clipped by 8 bases and J by 2 bases; unmatched bases: 7.